This T cell receptor (beta chain) derives from a study of cytomegalovirus exposure and HLA in healthy donors. Overall study: From HLA-typed donors, an early data release held around 80 million unique TCRs. For the roughly 400 genotyped donors, 81% fell within the Caucasian-associated ancestry cluster.

Comment on this clone: Its cognate antigen is unknown.

General observations from the study: Another analysis was done later, and it associated 17,000 or so TCR beta sequences with HLA alleles at 0.05 false discovery rate. Some public TCRs appeared in many individuals, while most sequences were rare.

PCR amplification relied on 60 Vbeta primers (plus 13 Jbeta primers). Assay: immunoSEQ multiplex PCR; the TCRdb copy retains only in-frame clones and omits some. Among about 170,000 clones, over 80% were seen once, and the ten largest hold 4.5%. Trimming cost V 0 bases and J 0 bases; bases outside gene matches: 4. The CDR3 has 16 residues. In germline, CDR1 is SGHTA, CDR2 FQGNSA. The V call is TRBV7-2, the J call TRBJ2-7; the match to TRBD2 covers 8 bases. Specimen: PBMCs. The TCR sequence derives from a woman aged 50 to 60 in good health and CMV-seropositive. CDR3 DNA sequence: TGTGCCAGCAGCTTAGCGGAGACTAGCGTCTCCTACGAGCAGTACTTC. This sequence encodes CASSLAETSVSYEQYF.